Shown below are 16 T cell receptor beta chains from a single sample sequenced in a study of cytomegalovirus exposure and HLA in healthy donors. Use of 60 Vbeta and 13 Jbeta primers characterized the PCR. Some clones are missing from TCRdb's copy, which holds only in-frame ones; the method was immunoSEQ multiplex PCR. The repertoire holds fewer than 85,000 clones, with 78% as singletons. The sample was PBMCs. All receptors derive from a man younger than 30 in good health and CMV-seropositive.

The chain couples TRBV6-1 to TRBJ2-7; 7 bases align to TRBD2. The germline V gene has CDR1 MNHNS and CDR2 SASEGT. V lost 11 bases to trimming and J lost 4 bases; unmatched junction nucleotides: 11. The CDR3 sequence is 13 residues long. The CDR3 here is CACVAGVSYEQYF. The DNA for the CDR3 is TGTGCCTGCGTGGCGGGAGTATCGTACGAGCAGTACTTC.

DNA of the CDR3: TGCAGCGTTGGTCGACCCGGACTAGCTCCCGAGGGGCGGTACGAGCAGTACTTC. Protein product: CSVGRPGLAPEGRYEQYF. The chain combines TRBV29-1 with TRBJ2-7; 8 bases fit TRBD2. J gave up 4 bases and V 4 bases, and 21 bases lay outside the gene matches. Germline V CDR1 and CDR2: SQVTM, ANQGSEA. This CDR3 has 18 amino acids.

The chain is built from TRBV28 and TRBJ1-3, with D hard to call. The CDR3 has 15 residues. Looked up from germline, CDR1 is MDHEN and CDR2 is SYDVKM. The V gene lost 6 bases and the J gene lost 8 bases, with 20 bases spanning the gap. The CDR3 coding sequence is TGTGCCAGCAGGTCCGGGAAAGCACCCGGTGACACCATATATTTT. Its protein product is CASRSGKAPGDTIYF. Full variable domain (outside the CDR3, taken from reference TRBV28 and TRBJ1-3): DVKVTQSSRYLVKRTGEKVFLECVQDMDHENMFWYRQDPGLGLRLIYFSYDVKMKEKGDIPEGYSVSREKKERFSLILESASTNQTSMYLCASRSGKAPGDTIYFGEGSWLTVV.

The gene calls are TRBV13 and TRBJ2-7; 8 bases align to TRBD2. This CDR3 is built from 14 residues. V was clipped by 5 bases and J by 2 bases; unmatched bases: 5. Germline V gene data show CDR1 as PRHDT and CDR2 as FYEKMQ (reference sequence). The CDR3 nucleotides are TGTGCCAGCAGCCGACTAGCGCAAACCTACGAGCAGTACTTC. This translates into CASSRLAQTYEQYF.

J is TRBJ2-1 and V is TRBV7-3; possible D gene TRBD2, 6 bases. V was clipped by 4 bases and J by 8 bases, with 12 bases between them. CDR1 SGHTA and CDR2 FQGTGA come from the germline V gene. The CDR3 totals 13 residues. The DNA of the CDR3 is TGTGCCAGCAGCTACGGAGGGGCGGATGAGCAGTTCTTC. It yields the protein CASSYGGADEQFF.

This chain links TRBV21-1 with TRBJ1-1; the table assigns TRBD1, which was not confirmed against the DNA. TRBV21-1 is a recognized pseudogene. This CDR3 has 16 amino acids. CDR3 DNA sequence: TGTGCCAGCAGCACAAATCAGGGACACCCGAACACTGAAGCTTTCTTT. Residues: CASSTNQGHPNTEAFF.

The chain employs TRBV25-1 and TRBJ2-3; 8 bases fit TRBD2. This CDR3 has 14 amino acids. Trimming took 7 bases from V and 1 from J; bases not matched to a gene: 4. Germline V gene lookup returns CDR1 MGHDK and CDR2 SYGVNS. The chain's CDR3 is CASTREVGTDTQYF. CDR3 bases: TGTGCCAGCACGCGGGAGGTTGGCACAGATACGCAGTATTTT.

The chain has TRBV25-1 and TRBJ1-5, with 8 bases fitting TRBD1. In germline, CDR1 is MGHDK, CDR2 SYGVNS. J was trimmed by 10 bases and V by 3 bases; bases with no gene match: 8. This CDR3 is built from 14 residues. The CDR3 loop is CASSDRQGFHPQHF. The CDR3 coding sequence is TGTGCCAGCAGTGACCGACAGGGGTTTCACCCCCAGCATTTT.

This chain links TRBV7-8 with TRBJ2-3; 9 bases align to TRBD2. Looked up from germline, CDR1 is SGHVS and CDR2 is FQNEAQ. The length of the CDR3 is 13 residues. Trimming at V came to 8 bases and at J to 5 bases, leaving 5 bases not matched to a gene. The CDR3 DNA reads TGTGCCAGCGGCGGGAGGGGCGGAGATACGCAGTATTTT. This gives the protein CASGGRGGDTQYF.

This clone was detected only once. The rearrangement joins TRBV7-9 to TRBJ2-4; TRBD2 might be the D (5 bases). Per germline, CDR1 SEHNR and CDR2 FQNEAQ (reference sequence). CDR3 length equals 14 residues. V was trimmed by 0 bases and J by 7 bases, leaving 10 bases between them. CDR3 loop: CASSLAGEANIQYF. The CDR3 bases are TGTGCCAGCAGCTTAGCGGGAGAGGCGAACATTCAGTACTTC.

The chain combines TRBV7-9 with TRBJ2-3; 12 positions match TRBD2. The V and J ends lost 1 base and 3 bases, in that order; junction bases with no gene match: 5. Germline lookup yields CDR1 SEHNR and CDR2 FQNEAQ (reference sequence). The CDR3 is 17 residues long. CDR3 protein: CASSLVASGRGTDTQYF. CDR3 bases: TGTGCCAGCAGCTTAGTGGCTAGCGGGAGGGGGACAGATACGCAGTATTTT.

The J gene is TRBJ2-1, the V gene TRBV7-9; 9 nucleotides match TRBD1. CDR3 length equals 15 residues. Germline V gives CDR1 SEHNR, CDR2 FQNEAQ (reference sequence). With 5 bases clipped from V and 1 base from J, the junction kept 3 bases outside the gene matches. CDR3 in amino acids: CASSPGQGSYNEQFF. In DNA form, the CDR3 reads TGTGCCAGCAGCCCAGGACAGGGGTCCTACAATGAGCAGTTCTTC.

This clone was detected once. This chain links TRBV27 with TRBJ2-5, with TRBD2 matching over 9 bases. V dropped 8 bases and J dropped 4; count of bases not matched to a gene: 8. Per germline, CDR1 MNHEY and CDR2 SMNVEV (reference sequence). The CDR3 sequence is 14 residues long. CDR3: CASGLAGARETQYF. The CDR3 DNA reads TGTGCCAGCGGGTTAGCGGGAGCACGAGAGACCCAGTACTTC.

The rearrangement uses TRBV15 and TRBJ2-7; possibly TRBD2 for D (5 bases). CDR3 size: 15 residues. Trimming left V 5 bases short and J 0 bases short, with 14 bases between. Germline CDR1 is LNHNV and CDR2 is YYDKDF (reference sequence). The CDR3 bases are TGTGCCACCAGCCTAGCACGGGAAAGCTCCTACGAGCAGTACTTC. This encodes CATSLARESSYEQYF.

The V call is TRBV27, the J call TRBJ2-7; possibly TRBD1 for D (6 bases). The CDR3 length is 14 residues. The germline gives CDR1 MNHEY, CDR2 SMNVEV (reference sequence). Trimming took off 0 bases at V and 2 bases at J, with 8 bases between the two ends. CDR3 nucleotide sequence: TGTGCCAGCAGTTTATCGACAGGAGCCTACGAGCAGTACTTC. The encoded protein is CASSLSTGAYEQYF.

DNA for the CDR3: TGCAGCGTTGAAGTTGGCGGGGGGGAGCAGTACTTC. Its translation: CSVEVGGGEQYF. The chain employs TRBV29-1 and TRBJ2-7, with TRBD2 identical over 8 bases. The CDR3 has 12 amino acids. Germline-derived CDR1 and CDR2 are SQVTM and ANQGSEA. J lost 7 bases, V lost 1 base, and 3 bases had no gene match.